This entry is about one T cell receptor (beta chain). Its antigen is currently unknown. An end of the junction differs from the germline gene, which may be a read error. This CDR3 has 16 amino acids. Germline V gene data show CDR1 as SGHTA and CDR2 as FQGNSA. These data originate in a study of post-analysis software for immune sequencing data. Overall study: Relapsing-remitting, secondary progressive and progressive-relapsing multiple sclerosis courses were included. Study observations and caveats: Patients with multiple sclerosis recorded significantly lower normalized Chao1 diversity than controls, the study found. Four or five TRBV segments occurring more often in patients than controls included TRBV5-6, TRBV5-1 and TRBV20-1.

The TCR beta cDNA libraries contained unique molecular identifiers. Researchers reported 520,000 or so cDNA molecules coming from 1 to 10 million T cells. MiXCR, applied by TCRdb to the PCR reads, yields one record per CDR3 protein. Counted here are roughly 540,000 distinct CDR3 sequences, about a third occurring once; the ten biggest clones make up less than 6%. The specimen sequenced was blood. This clonotype was obtained from a girl aged 2 to 17 with multiple sclerosis. The gene calls are TRBV7-2 and TRBJ2-3; D is perhaps TRBD1 (6 bases). CDR3 DNA: TGTGCCAGCAGGATTAGTTTGGGGGCTTTCGCAGATATGCAGTATTTT. It is translated as CASRISLGAFADMQYF. The whole variable domain, filled in from reference TRBV7-2 and TRBJ2-3, reads GAGVSQSPSNKVTEKGKDVELRCDPISGHTALYWYRQSLGQGLEFLIYFQGNSAPDKSGLPSDRFSAERTGGSVSTLTIQRTQQEDSAVYLCASRISLGAFADMQYFGPGTRLTVL.